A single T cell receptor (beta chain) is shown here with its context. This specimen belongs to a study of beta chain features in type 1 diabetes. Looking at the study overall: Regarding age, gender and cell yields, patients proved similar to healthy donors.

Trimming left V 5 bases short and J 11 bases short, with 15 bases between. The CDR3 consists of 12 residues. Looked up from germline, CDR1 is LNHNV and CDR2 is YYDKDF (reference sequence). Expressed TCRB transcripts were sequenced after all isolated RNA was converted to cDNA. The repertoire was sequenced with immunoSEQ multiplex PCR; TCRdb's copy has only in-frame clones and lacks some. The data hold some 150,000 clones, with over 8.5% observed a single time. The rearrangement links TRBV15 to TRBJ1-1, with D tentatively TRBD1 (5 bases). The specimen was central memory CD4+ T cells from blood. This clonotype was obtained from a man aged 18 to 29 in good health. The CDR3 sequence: CATSRREGMAFF. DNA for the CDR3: TGTGCCACCAGCCGACGGGAGGGGATGGCTTTCTTT.